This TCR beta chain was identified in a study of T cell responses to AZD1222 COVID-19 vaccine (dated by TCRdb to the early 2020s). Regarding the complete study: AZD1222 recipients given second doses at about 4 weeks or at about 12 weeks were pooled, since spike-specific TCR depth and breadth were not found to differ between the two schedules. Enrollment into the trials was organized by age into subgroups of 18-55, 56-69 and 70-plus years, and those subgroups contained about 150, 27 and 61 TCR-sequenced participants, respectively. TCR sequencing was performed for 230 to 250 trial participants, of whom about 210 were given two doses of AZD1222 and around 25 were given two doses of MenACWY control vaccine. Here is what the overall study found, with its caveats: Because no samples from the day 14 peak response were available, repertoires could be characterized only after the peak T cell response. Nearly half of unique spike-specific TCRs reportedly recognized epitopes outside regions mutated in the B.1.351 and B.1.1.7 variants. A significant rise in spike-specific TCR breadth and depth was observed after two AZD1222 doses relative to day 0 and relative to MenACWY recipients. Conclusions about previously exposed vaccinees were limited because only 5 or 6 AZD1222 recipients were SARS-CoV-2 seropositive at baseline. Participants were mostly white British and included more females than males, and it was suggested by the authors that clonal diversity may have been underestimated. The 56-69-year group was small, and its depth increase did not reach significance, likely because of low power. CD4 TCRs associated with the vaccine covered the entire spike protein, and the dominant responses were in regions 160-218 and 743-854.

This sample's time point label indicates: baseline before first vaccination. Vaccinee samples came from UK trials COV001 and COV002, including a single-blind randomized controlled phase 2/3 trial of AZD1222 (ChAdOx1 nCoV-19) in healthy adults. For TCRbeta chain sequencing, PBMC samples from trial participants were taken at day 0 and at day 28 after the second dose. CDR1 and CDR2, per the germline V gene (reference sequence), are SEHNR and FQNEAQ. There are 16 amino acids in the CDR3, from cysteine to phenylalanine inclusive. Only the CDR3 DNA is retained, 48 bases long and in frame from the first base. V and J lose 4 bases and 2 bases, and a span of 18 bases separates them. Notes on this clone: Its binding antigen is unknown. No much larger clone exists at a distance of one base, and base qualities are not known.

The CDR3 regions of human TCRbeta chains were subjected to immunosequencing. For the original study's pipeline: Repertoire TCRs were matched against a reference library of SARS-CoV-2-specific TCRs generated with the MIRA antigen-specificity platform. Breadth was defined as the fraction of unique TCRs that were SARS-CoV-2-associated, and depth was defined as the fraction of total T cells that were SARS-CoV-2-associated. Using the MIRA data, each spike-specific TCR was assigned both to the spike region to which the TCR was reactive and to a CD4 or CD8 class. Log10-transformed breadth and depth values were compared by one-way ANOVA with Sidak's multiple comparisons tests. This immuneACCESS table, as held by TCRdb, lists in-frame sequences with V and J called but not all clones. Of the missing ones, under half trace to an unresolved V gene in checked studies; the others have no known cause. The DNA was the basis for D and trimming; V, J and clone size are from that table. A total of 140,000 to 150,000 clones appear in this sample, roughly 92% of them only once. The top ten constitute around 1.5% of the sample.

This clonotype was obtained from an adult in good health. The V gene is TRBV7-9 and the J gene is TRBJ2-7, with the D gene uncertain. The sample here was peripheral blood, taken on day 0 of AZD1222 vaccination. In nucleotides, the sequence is TGTGCCAGCAGCTCCGGCCCCAGGTCGACAACCTACGAGCAGTACTTC. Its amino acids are CASSSGPRSTTYEQYF.